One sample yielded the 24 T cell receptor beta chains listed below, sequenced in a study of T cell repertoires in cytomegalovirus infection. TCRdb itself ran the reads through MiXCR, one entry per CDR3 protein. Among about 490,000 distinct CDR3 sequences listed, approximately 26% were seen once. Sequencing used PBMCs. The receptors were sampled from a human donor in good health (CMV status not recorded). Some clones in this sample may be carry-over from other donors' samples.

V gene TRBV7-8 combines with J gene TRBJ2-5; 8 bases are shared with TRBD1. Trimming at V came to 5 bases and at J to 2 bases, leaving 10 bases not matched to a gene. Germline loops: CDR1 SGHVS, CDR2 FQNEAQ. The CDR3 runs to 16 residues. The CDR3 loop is CASSLDRGLVQETQYF. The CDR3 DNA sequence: TGTGCCAGCAGCCTCGACAGGGGATTAGTACAAGAGACCCAGTACTTC.

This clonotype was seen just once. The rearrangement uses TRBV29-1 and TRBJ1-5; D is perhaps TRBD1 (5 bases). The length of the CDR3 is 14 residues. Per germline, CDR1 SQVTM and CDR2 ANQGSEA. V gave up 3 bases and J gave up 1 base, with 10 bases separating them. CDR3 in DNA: TGCAGCGTTGAGGGAGGGGACAGCAATCAGCCCCAGCATTTT. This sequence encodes CSVEGGDSNQPQHF.

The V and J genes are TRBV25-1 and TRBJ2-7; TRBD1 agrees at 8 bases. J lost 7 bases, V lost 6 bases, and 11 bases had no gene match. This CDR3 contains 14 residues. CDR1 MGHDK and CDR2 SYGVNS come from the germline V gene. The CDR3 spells CASSDRVTGEEQYF. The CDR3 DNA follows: TGTGCCAGCAGCGACCGCGTGACAGGGGAAGAGCAGTACTTC.

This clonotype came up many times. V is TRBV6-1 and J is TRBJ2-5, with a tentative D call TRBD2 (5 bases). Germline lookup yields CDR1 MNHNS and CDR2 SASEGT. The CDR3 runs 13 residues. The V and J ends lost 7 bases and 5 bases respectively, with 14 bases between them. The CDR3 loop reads CASTELRRETQYF. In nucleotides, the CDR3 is TGTGCCAGCACGGAGTTGAGGAGGGAGACCCAGTACTTC.

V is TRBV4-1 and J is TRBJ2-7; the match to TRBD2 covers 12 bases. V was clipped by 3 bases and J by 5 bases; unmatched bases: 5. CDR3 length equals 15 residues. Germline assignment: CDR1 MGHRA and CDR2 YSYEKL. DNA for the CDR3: TGCGCCAGCAGCCAGCGACTAGCGGGAGTCAACGAGCAGTACTTC. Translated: CASSQRLAGVNEQYF.

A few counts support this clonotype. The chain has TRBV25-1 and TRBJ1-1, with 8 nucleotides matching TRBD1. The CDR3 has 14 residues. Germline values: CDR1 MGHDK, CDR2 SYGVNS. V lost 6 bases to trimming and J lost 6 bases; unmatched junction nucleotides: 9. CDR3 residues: CASSPPLDRAEAFF. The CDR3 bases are TGTGCCAGCAGCCCTCCCCTGGACAGGGCTGAAGCTTTCTTT. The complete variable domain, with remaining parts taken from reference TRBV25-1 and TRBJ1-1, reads EADIYQTPRYLVIGTGKKITLECSQTMGHDKMYWYQQDPGMELHLIHYSYGVNSTEKGDLSSESTVSRIRTEHFPLTLESARPSHTSQYLCASSPPLDRAEAFFGQGTRLTVV.

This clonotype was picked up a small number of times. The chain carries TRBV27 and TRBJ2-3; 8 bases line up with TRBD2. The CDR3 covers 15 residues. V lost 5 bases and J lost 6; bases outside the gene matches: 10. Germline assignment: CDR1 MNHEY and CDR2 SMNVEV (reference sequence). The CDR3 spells CASSDGTRGYDTQYF. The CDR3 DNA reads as TGTGCCAGCAGTGATGGGACTAGGGGGTATGATACGCAGTATTTT.

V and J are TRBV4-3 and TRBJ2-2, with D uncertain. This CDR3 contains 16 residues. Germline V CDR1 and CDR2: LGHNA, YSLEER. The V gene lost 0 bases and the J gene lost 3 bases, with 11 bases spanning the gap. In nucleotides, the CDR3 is TGCGCCAGCAGCCAAGACCCCGATTCCCACACCGGGGAGCTGTTTTTT. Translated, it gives CASSQDPDSHTGELFF.

CDR3 sequence (DNA): TGTGCCATCAGTGAGTCAGTAGGACAGGCAATGAACACTGAAGCTTTCTTT. It is translated as CAISESVGQAMNTEAFF. The gene calls are TRBV10-3 and TRBJ1-1, with 7 bases lining up with TRBD1. The germline V gene encodes CDR1 ENHRY and CDR2 SYGVKD. This CDR3 has 17 amino acids. The V segment lost 0 bases and the J segment 0 bases; nucleotides outside the gene matches: 7.

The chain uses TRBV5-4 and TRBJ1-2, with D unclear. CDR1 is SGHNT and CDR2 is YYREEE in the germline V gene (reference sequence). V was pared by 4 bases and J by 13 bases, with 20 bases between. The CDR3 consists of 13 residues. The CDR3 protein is CASSLRLGRSSTF. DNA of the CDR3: TGTGCCAGCAGCCTACGGCTCGGACGGAGCTCCACCTTC.

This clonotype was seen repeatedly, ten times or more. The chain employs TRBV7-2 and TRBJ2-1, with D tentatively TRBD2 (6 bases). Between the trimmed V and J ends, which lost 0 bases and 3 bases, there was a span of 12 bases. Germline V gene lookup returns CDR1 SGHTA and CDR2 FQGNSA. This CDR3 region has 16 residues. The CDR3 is CASSLARDSNYNEQFF. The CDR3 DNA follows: TGTGCCAGCAGCTTAGCGCGGGACTCGAACTACAATGAGCAGTTCTTC. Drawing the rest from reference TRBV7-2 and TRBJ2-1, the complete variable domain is GAGVSQSPSNKVTEKGKDVELRCDPISGHTALYWYRQSLGQGLEFLIYFQGNSAPDKSGLPSDRFSAERTGGSVSTLTIQRTQQEDSAVYLCASSLARDSNYNEQFFGPGTRLTVL.

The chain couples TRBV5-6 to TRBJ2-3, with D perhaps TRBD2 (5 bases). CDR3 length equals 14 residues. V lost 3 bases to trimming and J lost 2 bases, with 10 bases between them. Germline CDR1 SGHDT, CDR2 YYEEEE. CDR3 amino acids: CASSSFGDTDTQYF. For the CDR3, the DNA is TGTGCCAGCAGCTCCTTCGGGGACACAGATACGCAGTATTTT.

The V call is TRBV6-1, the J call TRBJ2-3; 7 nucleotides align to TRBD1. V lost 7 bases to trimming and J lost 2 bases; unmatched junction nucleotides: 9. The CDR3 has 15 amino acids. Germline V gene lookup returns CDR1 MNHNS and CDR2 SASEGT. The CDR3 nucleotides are TGTGCCAGCACCCCCGGGACAGCCGACACAGATACGCAGTATTTT. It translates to CASTPGTADTDTQYF.

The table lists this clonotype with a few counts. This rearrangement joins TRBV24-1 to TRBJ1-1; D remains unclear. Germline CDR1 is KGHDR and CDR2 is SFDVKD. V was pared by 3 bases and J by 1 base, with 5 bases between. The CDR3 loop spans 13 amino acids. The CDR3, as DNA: TGTGCCACCAGTGATACGGAGAACACTGAAGCTTTCTTT. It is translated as CATSDTENTEAFF.

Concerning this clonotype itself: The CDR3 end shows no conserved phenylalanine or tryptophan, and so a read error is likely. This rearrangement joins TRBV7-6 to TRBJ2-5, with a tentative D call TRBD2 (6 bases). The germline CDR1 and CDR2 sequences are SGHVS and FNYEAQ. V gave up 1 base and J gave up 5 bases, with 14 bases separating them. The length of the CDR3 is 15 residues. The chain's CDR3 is CASSLEGGAGETQYI. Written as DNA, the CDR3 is TGTGCCAGCAGCTTAGAGGGCGGGGCCGGCGAGACCCAGTACATC.

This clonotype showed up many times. The CDR3, as DNA: TGTGCCAGCAGAACTAGCGGGAGAAACGATGAGCAGTTCTTC. Its translation: CASRTSGRNDEQFF. V usage is TRBV12-3 or TRBV12-4 and J usage is TRBJ2-1; 11 bases align to TRBD2. J gave up 8 bases and V 6 bases, and 6 bases lay outside the gene matches. The CDR3 spans 14 residues.

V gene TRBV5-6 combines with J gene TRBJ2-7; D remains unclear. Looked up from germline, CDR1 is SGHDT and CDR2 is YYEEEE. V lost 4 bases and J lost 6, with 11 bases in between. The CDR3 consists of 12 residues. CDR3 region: CASSRESSEQYV. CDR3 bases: TGTGCCAGCAGCCGAGAGTCATCCGAGCAGTACGTC.

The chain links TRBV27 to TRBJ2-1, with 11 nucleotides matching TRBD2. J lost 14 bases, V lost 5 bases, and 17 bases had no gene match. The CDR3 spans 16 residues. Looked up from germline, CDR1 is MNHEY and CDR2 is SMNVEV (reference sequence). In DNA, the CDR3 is TGTGCCAGCAGTCTAACCTCGGGACTAGCGGAACCCGTAGAGTTCTTC. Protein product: CASSLTSGLAEPVEFF.

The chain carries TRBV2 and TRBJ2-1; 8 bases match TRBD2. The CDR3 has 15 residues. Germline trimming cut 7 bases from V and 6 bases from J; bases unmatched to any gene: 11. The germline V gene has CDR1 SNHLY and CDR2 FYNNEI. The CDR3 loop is CASTLGTSILNEQFF. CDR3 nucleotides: TGTGCCAGCACGCTCGGGACTAGTATCCTCAATGAGCAGTTCTTC.

The CDR3 DNA follows: TGTGCCAGCGTGCGGAGCCTGAGCTCCTACAATGAGCAGTTCTTC. Its protein product is CASVRSLSSYNEQFF. The rearrangement joins TRBV7-9 to TRBJ2-1; D is undetermined. Trimming removed 8 bases from V and 0 bases from J, with 14 bases in between. The CDR3 has 15 amino acids. CDR1 and CDR2 (germline): SEHNR, FQNEAQ (reference sequence).

CDR3 residues: CSAPRISYEQYF. The CDR3 DNA reads TGCAGTGCTCCACGAATATCCTACGAGCAGTACTTC. The genes are TRBV20-1 and TRBJ2-7; D gene ambiguous. This CDR3 has 12 residues. In germline, CDR1 is DFQATT, CDR2 SNEGSKA (reference sequence). V was pared by 5 bases and J by 1 base, with 9 bases between.

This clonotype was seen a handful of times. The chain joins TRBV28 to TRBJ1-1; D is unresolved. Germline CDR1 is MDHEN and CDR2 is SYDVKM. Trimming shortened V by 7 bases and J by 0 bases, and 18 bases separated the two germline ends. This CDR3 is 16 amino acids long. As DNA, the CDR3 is TGTGCCAGCACGCCCCCTTCCAGGATCTTGAACACTGAAGCTTTCTTT. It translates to CASTPPSRILNTEAFF.

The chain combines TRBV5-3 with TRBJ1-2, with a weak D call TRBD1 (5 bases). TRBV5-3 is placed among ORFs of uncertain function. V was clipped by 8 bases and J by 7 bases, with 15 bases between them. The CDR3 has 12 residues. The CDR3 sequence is CASSEGRGGYTF. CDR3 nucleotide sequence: TGTGCCAGCAGCGAGGGACGTGGTGGCTACACCTTC.

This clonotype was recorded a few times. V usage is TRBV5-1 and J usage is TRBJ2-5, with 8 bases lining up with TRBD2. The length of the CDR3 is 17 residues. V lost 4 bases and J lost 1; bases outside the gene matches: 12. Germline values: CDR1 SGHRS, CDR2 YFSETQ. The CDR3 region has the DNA TGCGCCAGCAGCGGGTGGTTCGGAGCGGGGGCCCAAGAGACCCAGTACTTC. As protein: CASSGWFGAGAQETQYF.